This T cell receptor (beta chain) was profiled in a study of a mutant IDH1 vaccine in newly diagnosed glioma. About the study: Treated patients showed a male proportion of roughly 62%, a female proportion of roughly 38%, and a mean age of around 40 years. At week 47 came visit V13, while visit V12 had come at week 35. Therapy received beforehand was radiotherapy, temozolomide, or both, with most patients given both.

The method was immunoSEQ multiplex PCR; TCRdb's version includes in-frame clones alone and lacks a portion of them. Of just over 60,000 clones detected, around 86% appear once; the ten largest clones hold roughly 4%. Overall study findings and caveats: Variations in leading peripheral T cell clonotypes appeared to have no connection with pseudoprogression.

Described time point: week 47, end of study. Every vaccination contained 300 ug of the mutant IDH1 20-mer peptide and was paired with topical imiquimod. The CDR3 has 14 amino acids. Germline-derived CDR1 and CDR2 are SGHRS and YFSETQ. V shed 7 bases and J shed 6 bases, with 19 bases lying between them. A word on this clone: The antigen is not known.

The V gene is TRBV5-1, the J gene TRBJ1-1, with no clear D. The receptor's source is a man younger than 40 with glioma. The sample consisted of PBMCs, taken from a glioma patient whose treatment included an IDH1 peptide vaccine. The CDR3 region has the DNA TGCGCCAGCGCGAGGGTCCAACCTACCCCTGAAGCTTTCTTT. Translated, it gives CASARVQPTPEAFF. The full variable domain, with the rest looked up from reference TRBV5-1 and TRBJ1-1, is KAGVTQTPRYLIKTRGQQVTLSCSPISGHRSVSWYQQTPGQGLQFLFEYFSETQRNKGNFPGRFSGRQFSNSRSEMNVSTLELGDSALYLCASARVQPTPEAFFGQGTRLTVV.